This T cell receptor beta chain emerged from a study of T cells in tuberculosis (dated by TCRdb to the late 2010s). About the study as a whole: In the study, CD1B tetramers and high-throughput TCR immunosequencing were combined to characterize T cells specific for the mycobacterial lipid antigen glucose monomycolate (GMM). In a South African clinical cohort, IGRA-negative adolescents, IGRA-positive adolescents with latent tuberculosis and adults with active tuberculosis were compared, with more than 8 people in each group. Active tuberculosis patient PBMC were archived before or within 7 days of starting standard anti-tuberculosis treatment. Broader findings and caveats from the paper: Clinical samples were selected based on the availability of cryopreserved specimens, with adults included as active tuberculosis cases and adolescents included as controls. Shorter CDR3-alpha lengths in active tuberculosis patients partly drove the smaller NN-distances, and the TCR-beta difference was not statistically significant. An accuracy of 85% to 90% (AUROC 0.85 to 0.95) was reached by a classifier using the diverse GMM-specific repertoire, compared with about 70% accuracy when GEM motif frequencies were used. Compared with IGRA-negative controls, TCR-alpha repertoires from active tuberculosis had smaller mean NN-distances to GMM-specific TCRs, which suggests that these TCRs underwent clonal expansion.

The CDR3, cysteine through phenylalanine, is 15 amino acids long. The kept DNA is CDR3 alone, 45 bases in frame from the first base. Germline trimming amounts to 0 bases on V and 12 bases on J, with 13 as the count of junction bases outside the gene matches. The germline V gene sets CDR1 to LGHNA and CDR2 to YNFKEQ. Remarks on this clone: No cognate antigen has been identified for it. No much larger clone exists at a distance of one base, and base qualities are not known.

TCR libraries were generated with the immunoSEQ multiplex PCR assay, using TCR-beta and/or TCR-alpha/delta assays for each sample. Amplified TCR libraries were sequenced on the Illumina high-throughput platform. The source study handled its data this way. Clustering and dimensionality reduction relied on pairwise TCRdist distances among GMM-specific receptors from T cells that were either sorted ex vivo or expanded in vitro. Each clinical repertoire was scored by mean NN-distance, the average TCRdist to the nearest 10% of tetramer-positive reference sequences. GEM TCR motif frequency was calculated as the fraction of unique TCRs that matched known GEM sequences by V/J usage and CDR3 length. Active tuberculosis was classified by linear discriminant analysis with leave-one-out cross-validation, implemented in scikit-learn. Held by TCRdb, this immuneACCESS table contains in-frame sequences only and omits some clones. Under half of the omission traces to an unresolved V gene where checked; the cause of the rest is unknown. V and J calls and clone size are as listed in that table; D and trimming were resolved from the DNA. This sample comprises roughly 34,000 clones, about 84% of them detected only once. The ten largest account for 4% to 6.5% of the sample.

The sample's time point, from its label and the paper: new active TB diagnosis, blood taken before or within 7 days of starting treatment. Patients with active tuberculosis were defined as newly diagnosed, HIV-seronegative South African adults aged 18 years or older. Confirmation of active tuberculosis was based on positive sputum smear microscopy and/or a positive M. tuberculosis culture. Immunosequencing was performed on unsorted cryopreserved PBMC, with some 98,000 T cells per clinical donor covered on average. The origin of this receptor is an adult with tuberculosis. The receptor chain draws on TRBV4-2 and TRBJ1-2, with TRBD1 matching 7 junction bases. Sequenced here: PBMCs, sampled at tuberculosis diagnosis. Here the CDR3 is given as CASSQEGARQGVDTF. The sequenced DNA: TGTGCCAGCAGCCAAGAGGGGGCTAGACAGGGAGTAGACACCTTC.